Listed below are T cell receptor beta chains from one sample, sequenced in a study of chemoradiotherapy in HPV16-positive cancers. The table came from immunoSEQ multiplex PCR; TCRdb's copy has only in-frame clones and leaves some out. The table records thousands of clones, about four fifths of them present only once. The source was tumor tissue, collected from a patient who underwent chemoradiotherapy. All receptors derive from a human donor with HPV-associated anogenital cancer. Both conserved end residues are part of each CDR3. A D gene is named only where the DNA matches it firmly. Clone sizes are given selectively: once, few, many, or a class where the clone is expanded.

cdr3_nt,cdr3_aa,clone_size,d_call,j_call,v_call
TGTGCCAGCAGCTTAGGGTGGGGGGCCACAGATGCGCAGTATTTT,CASSLGWGATDAQYF,.,.,TRBJ2-3,TRBV7-9
TGTGCCAGCAGTTCCGGACAGCATAATGAAAAACTGTTTTTT,CASSSGQHNEKLFF,once,.,TRBJ1-4,TRBV6-5
TGCGCCAGCAGCTTGGGCATAGCGGGCACAGATACGCAGTATTTT,CASSLGIAGTDTQYF,.,.,TRBJ2-3,TRBV5-1
TGTGCCAGCTCACTAGGGACTAGCGGAGGCACAGATACGCAGTATTTT,CASSLGTSGGTDTQYF,.,TRBD2,TRBJ2-3,TRBV18
TGCGCCAGCAGTCAATCAGGAGGAACCGGTCACAGCGGGGAAGTCGGTCAAGAGACCCAGTACTTC,CASSQSGGTGHSGEVGQETQYF,.,TRBD2,TRBJ2-5,TRBV23-1
TGTGCCAGCACCCAGGGGTCACAACACAATCAGCCCCAGCATTTT,CASTQGSQHNQPQHF,.,.,TRBJ1-5,TRBV7-2
TGTGCCAGCAGTTTAGCAGTGGACAATCAGCCCCAGCATTTT,CASSLAVDNQPQHF,.,.,TRBJ1-5,TRBV28
TGTGCCAGCAGTTCGACAGGACGCAATCAGCCCCAGCATTTT,CASSSTGRNQPQHF,.,.,TRBJ1-5,TRBV27
TGCGCCAGCACAGTTGACAGCGTCGCTTATAGCAATCAGCCCCAGCATTTT,CASTVDSVAYSNQPQHF,.,.,TRBJ1-5,TRBV10-1
TGTGCCAGCAGCCGCTCCGAAGGCTCTGGAAACACCATATATTTT,CASSRSEGSGNTIYF,.,.,TRBJ1-3,TRBV9
TGTGCCAGCAGTTACTATGTGGCGAGCTCCTACAATGAGCAGTTCTTC,CASSYYVASSYNEQFF,.,.,TRBJ2-1,TRBV6-5
TGTGCCAGCAGTTTATTTGGGACAGGGGGTAAAGAGACCCAGTACTTC,CASSLFGTGGKETQYF,.,TRBD1,TRBJ2-5,TRBV27
TGCGCCAGCAGCCAGGGACAGGGGCGAGAGACCCAGTACTTC,CASSQGQGRETQYF,.,TRBD1,TRBJ2-5,TRBV5-1
TGTGCCAGCAGTCTTCGAGCGGGAGATAGCGAGCAGTACTTC,CASSLRAGDSEQYF,.,TRBD2,TRBJ2-7,TRBV27
TGTGCCAGCAGCTTGGGGGACACCGGGGAGCTGTTTTTT,CASSLGDTGELFF,large,.,TRBJ2-2,TRBV5-6
TGTGCCAGCACCGTGGGGGCTAACTATGGCTACACCTTC,CASTVGANYGYTF,few,.,TRBJ1-2,TRBV28
TGTGCCAGTAGTATGAATACAGGGACCGAGCAGTACTTC,CASSMNTGTEQYF,few,.,TRBJ2-7,TRBV19
TGTGCCAGTAGTAATAATGGGGGTAATTCACCCCTCCACTTT,CASSNNGGNSPLHF,.,.,TRBJ1-6,TRBV19
TGTGCCAGCCGCGGGACAGGGAGGCAAGTCGAGCAGTACTTC,CASRGTGRQVEQYF,.,TRBD1,TRBJ2-7,TRBV11-2
TGTGCCAGCAGCTTAGAGGTCTGGGCTAACTATGGCTACACCTTC,CASSLEVWANYGYTF,once,.,TRBJ1-2,TRBV7-8
TGTGCCTGGAGTGAGACGGTTCCTTACGAGCAGTACTTC,CAWSETVPYEQYF,.,.,TRBJ2-7,TRBV30
TGTGCCAGCAGCTTAGATATAGGGGTTGGCAATCAGCCCCAGCATTTT,CASSLDIGVGNQPQHF,.,.,TRBJ1-5,TRBV11-2
TGTGCCAGTAGTATACAGATTCGGGAGACCCAGTACTTC,CASSIQIRETQYF,.,.,TRBJ2-5,TRBV19
TGTGCCAGCTCACCAAAGGGGGCGGACTATGGCTACACCTTC,CASSPKGADYGYTF,.,TRBD1,TRBJ1-2,TRBV18
TGTGCCAGCAGTGAAAGAACAGGGCCAAGGAGCAATCAGCCCCAGCATTTT,CASSERTGPRSNQPQHF,.,.,TRBJ1-5,TRBV2
TGTGCCAGCAGCTTATGGGACCGGCGAGGTGAAAAACTGTTTTTT,CASSLWDRRGEKLFF,.,.,TRBJ1-4,TRBV7-2
TGTGCCAGCAGTCTGGACTTCTACGAGCAGTACTTC,CASSLDFYEQYF,.,.,TRBJ2-7,TRBV2
TGTGCCAGCAGCGTAGGACAGGCCACGAACACCGGGGAGCTGTTTTTT,CASSVGQATNTGELFF,.,.,TRBJ2-2,TRBV9
TGTGCCAGCAATAGCGGGATCCATGAGCAGTTCTTC,CASNSGIHEQFF,.,TRBD2,TRBJ2-1,TRBV27
TGTGCCAGTAGCGGGACAGGGGGCAGCGGGGAGCTGTTTTTT,CASSGTGGSGELFF,.,TRBD1,TRBJ2-2,TRBV19
TGTGCCAGCAGGTGGAGGTGCGGGAAAGCTTTCTTT,CASRWRCGKAFF,few,.,TRBJ1-1,TRBV21-1
TGTGCCACCAGCAGAGATAGAGATAATGAGCAGTTCTTC,CATSRDRDNEQFF,.,.,TRBJ2-1,TRBV15
TGTGCCAGTAGTATAGTTCAGCGGGCAAGCGATGAGCAGTTCTTC,CASSIVQRASDEQFF,few,.,TRBJ2-1,TRBV19
TGTGCCAGCAGCAATGGACAGGACTGGCGGAATGAGCAGTTCTTC,CASSNGQDWRNEQFF,.,TRBD1,TRBJ2-1,TRBV11-2
TGTGCCAGTAGTCGGACTAGCGGGCGCGACGAGCAGTACTTC,CASSRTSGRDEQYF,few,TRBD2,TRBJ2-7,TRBV19
TGTGCCAGCAGCGCAGGGGGGAACACTGAAGCTTTCTTT,CASSAGGNTEAFF,once,TRBD1,TRBJ1-1,TRBV9
TGTGCCAGCAGTGAAAGGCTAGTACTTTGGCATGAGCAGTTCTTC,CASSERLVLWHEQFF,few,.,TRBJ2-1,TRBV2
TGTGCCAGCAGCCAGTGGGGGATTCTCACCGGGGAGCTGTTTTTT,CASSQWGILTGELFF,few,.,TRBJ2-2,TRBV7-9
TGTGCCATCAGTGAGTCCGTGACAGGGGACACAGATACGCAGTATTTT,CAISESVTGDTDTQYF,few,TRBD1,TRBJ2-3,TRBV10-3
TGTGCCAGCAGGTTGGGGGAACAGGTGGCAGATACGCAGTATTTT,CASRLGEQVADTQYF,.,.,TRBJ2-3,TRBV6-4
TGTGCCTGGAGTGTAGGGCAGGGTGGCAACGTCCTGACTTTC,CAWSVGQGGNVLTF,.,.,TRBJ2-6,TRBV30
TGTGCCAGCAGTTTAGCGGGAGACCTAGATACGCAGTATTTT,CASSLAGDLDTQYF,.,TRBD2,TRBJ2-3,TRBV6-4
TGTGCCAGTAGTTTCGATCGCGCGGGAGGGAACACCGGGGAGCTGTTTTTT,CASSFDRAGGNTGELFF,.,TRBD2,TRBJ2-2,TRBV19
TGTGCCAGCAGCCCCGCCGGGACAGGGCAGAACACTGAAGCTTTCTTT,CASSPAGTGQNTEAFF,once,TRBD1,TRBJ1-1,TRBV7-3
TGTGCCAGCTCACCCCTCGAGGGTGGGAACACCGGGGAGCTGTTTTTT,CASSPLEGGNTGELFF,.,.,TRBJ2-2,TRBV18
TGCAGCGTTGAACAGCTTGGCACTGAAGCTTTCTTT,CSVEQLGTEAFF,.,.,TRBJ1-1,TRBV29-1
TGTGCCAGCTCACCACGAAGGAACATCGACACTGAAGCTTTCTTT,CASSPRRNIDTEAFF,few,.,TRBJ1-1,TRBV18
TGTGCCAGCAGCGTAGGGAGGGCGGGGGAGACCCAGTACTTC,CASSVGRAGETQYF,.,.,TRBJ2-5,TRBV9